One and the same sample provided the 3 T cell receptor beta chains below, sequenced in a study of T cell clonality in common variable immunodeficiency. The repertoire was sequenced with immunoSEQ multiplex PCR; TCRdb's copy has only in-frame clones and lacks some. The sample was found to contain about 66,000 clones, and every one recurs. Sequenced: peripheral blood mononuclear cells. The receptors shown here come from a person between 18 and 75 years old in good health.

This clone has a count of ten or more. The missing CDR3 end, 3 residues past where the read stops, is filled in from the germline J gene. The V call is TRBV4-2, the J call TRBJ1-1, with 8 nucleotides matching TRBD1. V lost 8 bases, J lost 2 bases, and 13 bases stayed unmatched. The CDR3 is 16 amino acids. The germline V gene encodes CDR1 LGHNA and CDR2 YNFKEQ. The DNA read from the CDR3 is TGTGCCAGCGCGCTGTGGACAGGGAGGACCAACACTGAA. Its translation: CASALWTGRTNTE. The entire CDR3 protein reads CASALWTGRTNTEAFF.

In this sample, this clone turned up many times. With the read ending 3 residues before the CDR3 end, the germline J gene is used to fill in that end. In the same sample, other DNA sequences code for this CDR3. The genes are TRBV5-1 and TRBJ1-1; 9 bases map to TRBD1. V lost 4 bases to trimming and J lost 4 bases; unmatched junction nucleotides: 5. The CDR3 is 14 amino acids. Germline V lookup: CDR1 SGHRS, CDR2 YFSETQ. CDR3 sequence reads: CASSEGQGSTEAFF. The sequenced CDR3 bases are TGCGCCAGCAGCGAGGGACAGGGATCCACTGAA.

This clone was seen many times. The read ends 3 residues before the CDR3 terminus; that terminus is restored from the germline J gene. The chain couples TRBV5-1 to TRBJ1-1, with TRBD1 identical over 7 bases. From germline, CDR1 is SGHRS and CDR2 YFSETQ. V lost 4 bases to trimming and J lost 1 base; unmatched junction nucleotides: 13. This CDR3 has 17 residues. Incomplete CDR3 DNA: TGCGCCAGCAGCCCAGGGACAGTTTTACGTTGGAACACTGAA. Its protein product is CASSPGTVLRWNTE. The CDR3 in full is CASSPGTVLRWNTEAFF. Complete variable domain (other parts from reference TRBV5-1 and TRBJ1-1): KAGVTQTPRYLIKTRGQQVTLSCSPISGHRSVSWYQQTPGQGLQFLFEYFSETQRNKGNFPGRFSGRQFSNSRSEMNVSTLELGDSALYLCASSPGTVLRWNTEAFFGQGTRLTVV.